Below are 16 T cell receptor beta chains sequenced from a single sample in a study of technical replicates of blood from four donors. The method was immunoSEQ multiplex PCR; TCRdb's version includes in-frame clones alone and lacks a portion of them. The sample consists of approximately 95,000 clones, about 95% of them appearing once. Sequenced material: T cells isolated from PBMCs. The origin of the receptors is a human donor in good health.

The J gene is TRBJ2-7, the V gene TRBV12-2; TRBD2 was called by the table and not checked on the DNA. TRBV12-2 is shown as a pseudogene. The CDR3 runs 20 residues. In nucleotides, the CDR3 is TGTGCAAGTCGCTTAGGGCCCGGGACTAGCGAGAGCGGAGGGGGCTGCGAGCAGTACTTC. This encodes CASRLGPGTSESGGGCEQYF.

The chain has TRBV7-6 and TRBJ2-7; perhaps TRBD2 as D (6 bases). The CDR3 sequence is 15 residues long. Germline V lookup: CDR1 SGHVS, CDR2 FNYEAQ. V was cut by 0 bases and J by 0 bases, with 9 bases left in between. CDR3 nucleotides: TGTGCCAGCAGCTTAGCGGGAGGACCCTCCTACGAGCAGTACTTC. Encoded protein: CASSLAGGPSYEQYF.

The count of this clone is one. V gene TRBV9 combines with J gene TRBJ2-7; 10 bases fit TRBD1. Germline CDR1 reads SGDLS; CDR2 reads YYNGEE. V dropped 4 bases and J dropped 5; count of bases not matched to a gene: 9. The CDR3 runs to 15 residues. The CDR3 sequence: CASSPTGTGDHEQYF. The CDR3 DNA reads as TGTGCCAGCAGCCCTACCGGGACAGGGGACCACGAGCAGTACTTC.

This clone was found once. The chain links TRBV7-9 to TRBJ1-1; D is unresolved. The CDR3 totals 11 residues. Germline V gene lookup returns CDR1 SEHNR and CDR2 FQNEAQ (reference sequence). Trimming pared 6 bases from V and 6 bases from J, leaving 8 bases between. The CDR3, as DNA: TGTGCCAGCAGTTCCGTCCCTGAAGCTTTCTTT. This encodes CASSSVPEAFF.

This clone appeared once. Sequence at one end of the junction differs from germline and may be a read error. The chain uses TRBV9 and TRBJ2-7; D gene ambiguous. The CDR3 spans 12 residues. Germline CDR1 is SGDLS and CDR2 is YYNGEE. The CDR3 here is CASSVDESGQHF. CDR3 sequence (DNA): TGTGCCAGCAGCGTAGATGAGTCAGGTCAGCACTTC.

This chain links TRBV28 with TRBJ1-2, with D perhaps TRBD1 (6 bases). The CDR3 totals 13 residues. Germline V gene sequence: CDR1 MDHEN, CDR2 SYDVKM. V was cut by 7 bases and J by 12 bases, with 21 bases left in between. The CDR3 nucleotides read TGTGCCAGCACGGGCAGGGGAAAAATGGCTAACACCTTC. It translates to CASTGRGKMANTF.

CDR3 DNA sequence: TGCGCCAGCAGCCAAGGGGGCCCGGGGTACGATACGCAGTATTTT. Its protein product is CASSQGGPGYDTQYF. The V call is TRBV5-1, the J call TRBJ2-3; 7 bases align to TRBD1. With V trimmed by 4 bases and J by 6 bases, 11 bases remained unmatched. CDR3 size: 15 residues. Per germline, CDR1 SGHRS and CDR2 YFSETQ.

The chain is built from TRBV21-1 and TRBJ2-4; the table names TRBD2, a call not compared with the DNA. TRBV21-1 constitutes a pseudogene. The CDR3 runs to 10 residues. The CDR3 nucleotides are TGTGCCAGCAACGGGGACATTCAGTACTTC. It is translated as CASNGDIQYF.

The chain combines TRBV19 with TRBJ2-5; possible D gene TRBD1, 6 bases. The V and J ends lost 5 bases and 5 bases respectively, with 15 bases between them. Germline CDR1 is LNHDA and CDR2 is SQIVND (reference sequence). This CDR3 is 14 amino acids long. CDR3 DNA: TGTGCCAGTAGTTCGACCCCGAGGGGGGAGACCCAGTACTTC. This gives the protein CASSSTPRGETQYF.

A single count supports this clone. The rearrangement links TRBV19 to TRBJ2-1, with TRBD2 matching 8 bases. The junction had 14 bases not matched to a gene; V was cut back by 3 bases and J by 7 bases. Germline CDR1 and CDR2: LNHDA and SQIVND (reference sequence). CDR3 length: 17 residues. The CDR3 bases are TGTGCCAGTAGTATCTCAGGGACTAGGAGGGGATGGAATGAGCAGTTCTTC. The encoded protein is CASSISGTRRGWNEQFF.

The chain recombines TRBV27 with TRBJ2-1; D uncertain. Germline CDR1 and CDR2: MNHEY and SMNVEV (reference sequence). Deletions cut 0 bases from V and 3 bases from J, with 12 bases between. The CDR3 runs 16 residues. CDR3 sequence: CASSLSAPLYYNEQFF. The CDR3 DNA sequence: TGTGCCAGCAGTTTATCAGCTCCGTTATACTACAATGAGCAGTTCTTC.

The chain is built from TRBV15 and TRBJ2-7; D not certain. Between the trimmed V and J ends, which lost 3 bases and 3 bases, there was a span of 3 bases. CDR1 LNHNV and CDR2 YYDKDF come from the germline V gene (reference sequence). The CDR3 extends over 11 amino acids. Written as DNA, the CDR3 is TGTGCCACCAGCAGCAGCTACGAGCAGTACTTC. It translates to CATSSSYEQYF. Based on the CDR3 plus reference TRBV15 and TRBJ2-7, the full variable domain is DAMVIQNPRYQVTQFGKPVTLSCSQTLNHNVMYWYQQKSSQAPKLLFHYYDKDFNNEADTPDNFQSRRPNTSFCFLDIRSPGLGDTAMYLCATSSSYEQYFGPGTRLTVT.

The CDR3 DNA is TGTGCCAGTAGTATGCAGGGGAACTATGGCTACACCTTC. Translated, it gives CASSMQGNYGYTF. The V call is TRBV19, the J call TRBJ1-2; a possible D gene is TRBD1 (6 bases). The CDR3 length is 13 residues. V lost 3 bases to trimming and J lost 2 bases, with 7 bases between them. Germline V CDR1 and CDR2: LNHDA, SQIVND (reference sequence).

This chain links TRBV9 with TRBJ2-1; D unresolved. The V gene lost 3 bases and the J gene lost 6 bases, with 4 bases spanning the gap. CDR3 length: 11 amino acids. The germline V gene encodes CDR1 SGDLS and CDR2 YYNGEE. The CDR3 DNA follows: TGTGCCAGCAGCGCCAGCAATGAGCAGTTCTTC. Protein product: CASSASNEQFF.

The rearrangement links TRBV4-1 to TRBJ2-3, with no clear D. Germline V gene data show CDR1 as MGHRA and CDR2 as YSYEKL. The CDR3 covers 12 residues. Trimming removed 3 bases at V and 3 bases at J, with 4 bases between. CDR3 DNA sequence: TGCGCCAGCAGCCACGGTACAGATACGCAGTATTTT. Translating it yields CASSHGTDTQYF.

The chain uses TRBV5-4 and TRBJ2-7; TRBD1 agrees at 7 bases. After removal of 2 bases from V and 0 bases from J, the junction contained 2 bases not matched to a gene. The CDR3 extends over 14 amino acids. The germline CDR1 and CDR2 sequences are SGHNT and YYREEE (reference sequence). DNA of the CDR3: TGTGCCAGCAGCTTAGGGACAGCCTCCTACGAGCAGTACTTC. Its translation: CASSLGTASYEQYF.